One and the same sample provided the 18 T cell receptor beta chains below, sequenced in a study of T cell responses to AZD1222 COVID-19 vaccine. Using immunoSEQ multiplex PCR, the repertoire was profiled, and TCRdb retains in-frame clones only, with some absent. Seen here are about 140,000 clones, 70% to 90% observed once, and the top ten hold roughly 3%. The specimen comprised peripheral blood, sampled on day 0 of AZD1222 vaccination. These receptors all come from an adult in good health.

The rearrangement joins TRBV6-5 to TRBJ1-5, with 8 nucleotides matching TRBD1. V trimming: 6 bases; J trimming: 7 bases; junction bases outside the gene matches: 5. Germline lookup yields CDR1 MNHEY and CDR2 SVGAGI. The CDR3 is 13 residues long. CDR3 protein: CASSPDRDQPQHF. The CDR3 DNA reads as TGTGCCAGCAGCCCGGACAGGGACCAGCCCCAGCATTTT.

J is TRBJ1-1 and V is TRBV4-1; tentatively, D is TRBD1 (6 bases). CDR3 length: 16 amino acids. In germline, CDR1 is MGHRA, CDR2 YSYEKL. V was shortened by 2 bases and J by 1 base, with 14 bases between the two germline ends. This CDR3 reads CASSQHRDVWNTEAFF. The CDR3 DNA is TGCGCCAGCAGCCAACACAGGGATGTATGGAACACTGAAGCTTTCTTT.

V usage is TRBV10-3 and J usage is TRBJ1-1; 8 positions agree with TRBD1. V was clipped by 6 bases and J by 11 bases; unmatched bases: 8. Per germline, CDR1 ENHRY and CDR2 SYGVKD. The CDR3 extends over 12 amino acids. DNA of the CDR3: TGTGCCATCAGGGGCAGGGGGCCCGGGGCTTTCTTT. Its translation is CAIRGRGPGAFF.

This rearrangement joins TRBV19 to TRBJ1-2; D remains ambiguous. V was shortened by 5 bases and J by 2 bases, with 12 bases between the two germline ends. This CDR3 region has 14 residues. The germline gives CDR1 LNHDA, CDR2 SQIVND (reference sequence). The CDR3 is CASSPLHLNYGYTF. For the CDR3, the DNA is TGTGCCAGTAGTCCGCTCCACCTAAACTATGGCTACACCTTC.

This clone was detected only once. The chain joins TRBV29-1 to TRBJ2-1; TRBD1 is a possible D gene (6 bases). The germline CDR1 and CDR2 sequences are SQVTM and ANQGSEA. Trimming cost V 4 bases and J 9 bases, with 19 bases left between them. The CDR3 extends over 14 amino acids. The CDR3 loop reads CSVVRGKRGSEQFF. As DNA, the CDR3 is TGCAGCGTTGTTAGGGGGAAGAGGGGGAGTGAGCAGTTCTTC.

The chain carries TRBV30 and TRBJ1-2; 11 nucleotides match TRBD1. The CDR3 extends over 13 amino acids. Germline V gives CDR1 GTSNPN, CDR2 SVGIG (reference sequence). Losses at the gene ends were 6 bases for V and 7 bases for J; bases not matched to a gene: 7. The CDR3 DNA is TGTGCCTGCTTGGGACAGGGGGAGGCTGGCTACACCTTC. Translation: CACLGQGEAGYTF.

The chain couples TRBV5-1 to TRBJ1-4; 8 bases are a match to TRBD1. The V and J ends lost 3 bases and 6 bases, in that order; junction bases with no gene match: 16. This CDR3 contains 18 residues. Looked up from germline, CDR1 is SGHRS and CDR2 is YFSETQ. The CDR3 reads CASSSGRQGRIGDEKLFF. The DNA for the CDR3 is TGCGCCAGCAGCTCCGGAAGACAGGGGAGAATTGGAGATGAAAAACTGTTTTTT.

The table lists this clone with a count of one. The CDR3 sequence: CASSAPPGTPGGASPLHF. As DNA, the CDR3 is TGTGCCAGCAGCGCGCCCCCTGGGACGCCGGGGGGAGCTTCACCCCTCCACTTT. The V and J genes are TRBV11-2 and TRBJ1-6; tentatively, D is TRBD1 (5 bases). Germline CDR1 reads SGHAT; CDR2 reads FQNNGV. Trimming took 5 bases from V and 9 from J, leaving 26 bases between them. This CDR3 has 18 amino acids.

The chain couples TRBV6-1 to TRBJ2-2; no clear D. CDR1 and CDR2 (germline): MNHNS, SASEGT. This CDR3 comprises 16 residues. Trimming left V 1 base short and J 2 bases short, with 11 bases between. Here the CDR3 reads CASSEDWSSNTGELFF. CDR3 nucleotide sequence: TGTGCCAGCAGTGAAGATTGGAGTTCAAACACCGGGGAGCTGTTTTTT.

This clone appeared a few times. V and J are TRBV5-1 and TRBJ2-1, with 7 bases aligning to TRBD1. CDR3 size: 14 residues. Germline V gene sequence: CDR1 SGHRS, CDR2 YFSETQ. V lost 4 bases, J lost 6 bases, and 7 bases stayed unmatched. CDR3: CASSQGQPPNEQFF. The CDR3 DNA reads TGCGCCAGCAGCCAGGGACAGCCCCCCAATGAGCAGTTCTTC.

The chain carries TRBV19 and TRBJ2-7; a possible D gene is TRBD1 (6 bases). The germline CDR1 and CDR2 sequences are LNHDA and SQIVND (reference sequence). CDR3 length: 15 amino acids. V dropped 10 bases and J dropped 0 bases, with 19 bases sitting between them. CDR3 region: CAKKRGHLSSYEQYF. The CDR3 bases are TGTGCCAAGAAAAGGGGACATTTGAGCTCCTACGAGCAGTACTTC. The variable domain in full, completed from reference TRBV19 and TRBJ2-7, reads DGGITQSPKYLFRKEGQNVTLSCEQNLNHDAMYWYRQDPGQGLRLIYYSQIVNDFQKGDIAEGYSVSREKKESFPLTVTSAQKNPTAFYLCAKKRGHLSSYEQYFGPGTRLTVT.

CDR3 bases: TGTGCCAGCAGACCTCACGCGGGCACCTACGAGCAGTACTTC. It encodes CASRPHAGTYEQYF. This chain links TRBV6-5 with TRBJ2-7; perhaps TRBD2 as D (5 bases). V was trimmed by 6 bases and J by 2 bases, leaving 14 bases between them. Germline values: CDR1 MNHEY, CDR2 SVGAGI. CDR3 length: 14 amino acids.

The gene calls are TRBV7-9 and TRBJ1-2, with a tentative D call TRBD1 (5 bases). Trimming shortened V by 2 bases and J by 8 bases, and 15 bases separated the two germline ends. Germline V CDR1 and CDR2: SEHNR, FQNEAQ (reference sequence). The length of the CDR3 is 14 residues. As DNA, the CDR3 is TGTGCCAGCAGCTTACAAGTAGACAGTGGGGGCTACACCTTC. It codes for CASSLQVDSGGYTF.

The count of this clone is one. J is TRBJ1-5 and V is TRBV7-8; D remains unclear. The CDR3 spans 15 residues. V gave up 5 bases and J gave up 0 bases, with 11 bases separating them. Germline assignment: CDR1 SGHVS and CDR2 FQNEAQ. The CDR3 loop reads CASSLGIGSNQPQHF. The CDR3 DNA is TGTGCCAGCAGCCTAGGGATCGGTAGCAATCAGCCCCAGCATTTT.

This clone was observed a single time. This rearrangement joins TRBV30 to TRBJ2-3; 7 bases line up with TRBD2. Trimming at V came to 5 bases and at J to 4 bases, leaving 6 bases not matched to a gene. This CDR3 region has 13 residues. CDR1 GTSNPN and CDR2 SVGIG come from the germline V gene (reference sequence). CDR3 sequence reads: CAWGLRGADTQYF. Written as DNA, the CDR3 is TGTGCCTGGGGTCTTCGGGGGGCAGATACGCAGTATTTT. Together with reference TRBV30 and TRBJ2-3, the CDR3 gives the full variable domain: SQTIHQWPATLVQPVGSPLSLECTVEGTSNPNLYWYRQAAGRGLQLLFYSVGIGQISSEVPQNLSASRPQDRQFILSSKKLLLSDSGFYLCAWGLRGADTQYFGPGTRLTVL.

This clone was seen only a few times. The genes are TRBV7-2 and TRBJ2-2; D is possibly TRBD1 (5 bases). There are 15 residues in the CDR3. Germline assignment: CDR1 SGHTA and CDR2 FQGNSA. V lost 6 bases, J lost 5 bases, and 16 bases lay in between. The CDR3, as DNA: TGTGCCAGCAGTCAGCAGGGTTTGCAGACCGGGGAGCTGTTTTTT. It translates to CASSQQGLQTGELFF.

The CDR3 is CASSQVGETYEQYF. The CDR3 DNA sequence: TGCGCCAGCAGCCAAGTCGGTGAAACCTACGAGCAGTACTTC. The chain recombines TRBV4-3 with TRBJ2-7; D uncertain. Between the trimmed V and J ends, which lost 1 base and 2 bases, there was a span of 9 bases. The CDR3 consists of 14 residues. The germline V gene has CDR1 LGHNA and CDR2 YSLEER.

V is TRBV7-9 and J is TRBJ1-1, with D perhaps TRBD1 (5 bases). Per the germline V gene, CDR1 is SEHNR and CDR2 is FQNEAQ (reference sequence). The germline V and J ends were trimmed by 4 bases and 6 bases, with 12 bases remaining between them. This CDR3 is 13 amino acids long. The DNA of the CDR3 is TGTGCCAGCAGCTGGGCCGAGGGGTCTGAAGCTTTCTTT. Amino acids: CASSWAEGSEAFF.